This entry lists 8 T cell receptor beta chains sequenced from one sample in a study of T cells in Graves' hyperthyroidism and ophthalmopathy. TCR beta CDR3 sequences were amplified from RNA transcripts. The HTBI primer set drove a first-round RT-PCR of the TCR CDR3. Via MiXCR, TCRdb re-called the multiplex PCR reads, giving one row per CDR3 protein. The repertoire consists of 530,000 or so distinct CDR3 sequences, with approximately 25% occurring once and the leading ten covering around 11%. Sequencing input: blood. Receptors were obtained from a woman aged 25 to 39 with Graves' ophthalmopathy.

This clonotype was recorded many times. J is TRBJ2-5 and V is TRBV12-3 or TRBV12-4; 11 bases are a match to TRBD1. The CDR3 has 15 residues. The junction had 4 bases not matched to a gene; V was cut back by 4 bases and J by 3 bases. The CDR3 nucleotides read TGTGCCAGCAGTTGGGGGACAGGGGGGGAAGAGACCCAGTACTTC. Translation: CASSWGTGGEETQYF.

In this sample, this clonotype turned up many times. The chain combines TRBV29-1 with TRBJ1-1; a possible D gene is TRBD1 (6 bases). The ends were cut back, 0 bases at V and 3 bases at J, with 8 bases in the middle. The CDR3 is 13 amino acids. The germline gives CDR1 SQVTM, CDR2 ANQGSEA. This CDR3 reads CSVEEGGDTEAFF. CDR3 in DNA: TGCAGCGTTGAAGAAGGGGGGGACACTGAAGCTTTCTTT.

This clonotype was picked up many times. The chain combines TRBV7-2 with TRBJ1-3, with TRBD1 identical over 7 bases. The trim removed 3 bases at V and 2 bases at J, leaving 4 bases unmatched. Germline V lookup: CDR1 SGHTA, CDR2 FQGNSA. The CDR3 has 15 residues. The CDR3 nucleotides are TGTGCCAGCAGCTTTGCCGGGACAGCTGGAAACACCATATATTTT. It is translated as CASSFAGTAGNTIYF. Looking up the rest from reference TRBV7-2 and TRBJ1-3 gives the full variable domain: GAGVSQSPSNKVTEKGKDVELRCDPISGHTALYWYRQSLGQGLEFLIYFQGNSAPDKSGLPSDRFSAERTGGSVSTLTIQRTQQEDSAVYLCASSFAGTAGNTIYFGEGSWLTVV.

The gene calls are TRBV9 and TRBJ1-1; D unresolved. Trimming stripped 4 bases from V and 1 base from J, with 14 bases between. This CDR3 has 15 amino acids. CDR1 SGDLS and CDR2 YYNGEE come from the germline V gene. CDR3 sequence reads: CASSPLPDGNTEAFF. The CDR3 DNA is TGTGCCAGCAGCCCGTTACCCGACGGGAACACTGAAGCTTTCTTT.

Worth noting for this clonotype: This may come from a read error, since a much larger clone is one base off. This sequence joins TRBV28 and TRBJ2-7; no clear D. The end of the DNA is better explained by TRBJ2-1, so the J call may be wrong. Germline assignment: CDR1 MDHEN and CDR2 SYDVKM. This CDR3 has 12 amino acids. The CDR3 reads CASSLSSGEQFF. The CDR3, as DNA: TGTGCCAGCAGTTTATCATCAGGCGAGCAGTTCTTC.

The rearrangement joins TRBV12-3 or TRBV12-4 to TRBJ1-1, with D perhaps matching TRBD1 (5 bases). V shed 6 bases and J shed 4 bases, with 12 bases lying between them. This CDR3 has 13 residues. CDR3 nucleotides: TGTGCCAGCAGGGCCAGGGAAGGCACTGAAGCTTTCTTT. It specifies CASRAREGTEAFF.

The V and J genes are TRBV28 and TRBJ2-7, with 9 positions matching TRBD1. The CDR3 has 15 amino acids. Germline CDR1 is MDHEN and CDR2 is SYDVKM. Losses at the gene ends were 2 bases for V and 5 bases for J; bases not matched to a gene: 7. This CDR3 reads CASSLVGQGPHEQYF. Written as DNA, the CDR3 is TGTGCCAGCAGTTTAGTGGGACAGGGTCCACACGAGCAGTACTTC.

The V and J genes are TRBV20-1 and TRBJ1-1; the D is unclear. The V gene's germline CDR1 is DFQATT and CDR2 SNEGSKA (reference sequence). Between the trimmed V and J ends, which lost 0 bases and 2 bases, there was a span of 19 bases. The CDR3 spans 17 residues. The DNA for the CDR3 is TGCAGTGCTAGAGACGTTGTTCATAGGAGTACAAACACTGAAGCTTTCTTT. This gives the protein CSARDVVHRSTNTEAFF.